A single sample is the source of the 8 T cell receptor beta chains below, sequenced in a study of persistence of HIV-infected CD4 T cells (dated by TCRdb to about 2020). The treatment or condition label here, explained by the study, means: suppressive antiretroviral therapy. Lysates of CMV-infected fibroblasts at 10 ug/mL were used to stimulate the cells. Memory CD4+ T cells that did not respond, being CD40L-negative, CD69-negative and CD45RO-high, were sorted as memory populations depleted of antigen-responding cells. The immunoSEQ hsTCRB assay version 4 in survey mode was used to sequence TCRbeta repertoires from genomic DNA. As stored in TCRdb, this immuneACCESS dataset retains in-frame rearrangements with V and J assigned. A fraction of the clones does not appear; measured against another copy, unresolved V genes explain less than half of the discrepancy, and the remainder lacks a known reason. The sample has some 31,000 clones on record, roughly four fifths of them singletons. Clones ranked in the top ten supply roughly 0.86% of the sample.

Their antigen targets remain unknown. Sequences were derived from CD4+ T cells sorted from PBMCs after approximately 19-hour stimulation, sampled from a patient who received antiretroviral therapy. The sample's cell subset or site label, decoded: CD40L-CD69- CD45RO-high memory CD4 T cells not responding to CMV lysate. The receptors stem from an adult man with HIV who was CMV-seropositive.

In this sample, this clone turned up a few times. The CDR3 here is CASRGWALNEQFF. CDR3 coding DNA: TGTGCCAGCAGGGGATGGGCCCTGAATGAGCAGTTCTTC. This chain joins TRBV12-3 or TRBV12-4 and TRBJ2-1; no clear D. The CDR3 contains 13 residues. V lost 6 bases to trimming and J lost 7 bases, with 13 bases between them.

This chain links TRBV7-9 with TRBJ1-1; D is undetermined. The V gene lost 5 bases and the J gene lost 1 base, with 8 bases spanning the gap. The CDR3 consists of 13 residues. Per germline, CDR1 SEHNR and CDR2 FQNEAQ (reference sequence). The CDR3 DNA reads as TGTGCCAGCAGCGGCCTGGCGAACACTGAAGCTTTCTTT. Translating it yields CASSGLANTEAFF.

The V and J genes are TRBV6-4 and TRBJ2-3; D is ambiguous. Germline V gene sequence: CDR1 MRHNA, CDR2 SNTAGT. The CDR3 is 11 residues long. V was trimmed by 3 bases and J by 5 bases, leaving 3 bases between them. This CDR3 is CASSEGDTQYF. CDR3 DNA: TGTGCCAGCAGTGAGGGAGATACGCAGTATTTT.

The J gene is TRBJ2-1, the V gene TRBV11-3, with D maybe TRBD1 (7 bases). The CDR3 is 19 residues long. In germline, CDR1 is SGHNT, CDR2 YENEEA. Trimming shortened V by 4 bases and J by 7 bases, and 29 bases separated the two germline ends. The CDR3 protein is CASSSTHFGQEVGGNEQFF. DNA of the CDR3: TGTGCCAGCAGCTCTACCCACTTCGGACAGGAGGTAGGAGGGAATGAGCAGTTCTTC.

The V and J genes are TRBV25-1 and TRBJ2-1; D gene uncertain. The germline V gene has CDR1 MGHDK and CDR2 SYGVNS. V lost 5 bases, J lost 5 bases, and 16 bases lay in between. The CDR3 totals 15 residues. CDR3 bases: TGTGCCAGCAGTCCCGTCCCCCCCTCAGACAATGAGCAGTTCTTC. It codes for CASSPVPPSDNEQFF.

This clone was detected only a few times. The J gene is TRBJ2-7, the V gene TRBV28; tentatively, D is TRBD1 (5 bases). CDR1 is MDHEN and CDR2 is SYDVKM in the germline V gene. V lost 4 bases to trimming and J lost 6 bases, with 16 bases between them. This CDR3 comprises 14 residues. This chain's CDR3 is CASSSPARASEQYF. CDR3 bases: TGTGCCAGCAGTTCACCCGCCAGGGCCAGCGAGCAGTACTTC. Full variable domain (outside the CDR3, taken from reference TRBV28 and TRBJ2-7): DVKVTQSSRYLVKRTGEKVFLECVQDMDHENMFWYRQDPGLGLRLIYFSYDVKMKEKGDIPEGYSVSREKKERFSLILESASTNQTSMYLCASSSPARASEQYFGPGTRLTVT.

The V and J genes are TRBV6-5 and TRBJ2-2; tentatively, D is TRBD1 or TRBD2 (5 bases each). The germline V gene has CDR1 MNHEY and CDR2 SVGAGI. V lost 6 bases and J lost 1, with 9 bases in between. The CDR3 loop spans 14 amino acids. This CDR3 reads CASRGTVNTGELFF. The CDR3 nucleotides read TGTGCCAGCAGAGGGACGGTGAACACCGGGGAGCTGTTTTTT.

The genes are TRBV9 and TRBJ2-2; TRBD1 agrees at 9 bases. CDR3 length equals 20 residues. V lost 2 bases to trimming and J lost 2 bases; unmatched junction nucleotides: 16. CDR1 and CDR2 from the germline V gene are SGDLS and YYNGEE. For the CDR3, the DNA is TGTGCCAGCAGCGTGGACAGGGGCGATGAAAAGACCCAAAACACCGGGGAGCTGTTTTTT. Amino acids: CASSVDRGDEKTQNTGELFF.